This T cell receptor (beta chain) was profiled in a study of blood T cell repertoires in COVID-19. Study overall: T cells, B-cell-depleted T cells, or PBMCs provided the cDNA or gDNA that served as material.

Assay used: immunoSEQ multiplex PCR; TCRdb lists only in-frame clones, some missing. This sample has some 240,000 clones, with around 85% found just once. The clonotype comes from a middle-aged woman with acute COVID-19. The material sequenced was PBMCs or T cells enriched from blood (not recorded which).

The chain's CDR3 is CAISGGLAGGNEQFF. The DNA of the CDR3 is TGTGCCATCAGTGGGGGACTAGCGGGAGGTAATGAGCAGTTCTTC. The chain carries TRBV10-3 and TRBJ2-1, with 15 bases fitting TRBD2. Per germline, CDR1 ENHRY and CDR2 SYGVKD. The CDR3 totals 15 residues. With 4 bases clipped from V and 7 bases from J, the junction kept 2 bases outside the gene matches.